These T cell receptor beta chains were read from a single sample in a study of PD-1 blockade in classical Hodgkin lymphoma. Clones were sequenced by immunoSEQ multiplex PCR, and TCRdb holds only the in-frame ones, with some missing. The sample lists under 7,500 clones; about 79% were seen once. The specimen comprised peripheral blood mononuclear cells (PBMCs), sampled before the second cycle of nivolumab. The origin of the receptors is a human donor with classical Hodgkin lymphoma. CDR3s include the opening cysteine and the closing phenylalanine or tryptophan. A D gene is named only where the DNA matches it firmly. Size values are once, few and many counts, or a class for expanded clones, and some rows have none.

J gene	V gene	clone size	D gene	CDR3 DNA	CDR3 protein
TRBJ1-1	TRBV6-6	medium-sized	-	TGTGCCAGCATCTCCTTTACAGGGAACACTGAAGCTTTCTTT	CASISFTGNTEAFF
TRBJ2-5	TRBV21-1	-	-	TGTGCCAGCAGCAAAAAGGAACCTAGGACTAGAGTAGGTAAGGAGACCCAGTACTTC	CASSKKEPRTRVGKETQYF
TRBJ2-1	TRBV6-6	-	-	TGTGCCAGCAGTTACTCCCTGGACACCTACAATGAGCAGTTCTTC	CASSYSLDTYNEQFF
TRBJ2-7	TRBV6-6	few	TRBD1	TGTGCCAGCAGGCCGCGGGACAGGGTTCACGAGCAGTACTTC	CASRPRDRVHEQYF
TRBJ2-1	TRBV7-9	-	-	TGTGCCAGCAGCTTAAGGTGGGGCGGCACCTCCTACAATGAGCAGTTCTTC	CASSLRWGGTSYNEQFF
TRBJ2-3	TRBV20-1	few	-	TGCAGTGCGATTACTAGCTCCAAATTGTATTTT	CSAITSSKLYF
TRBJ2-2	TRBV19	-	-	TGTGCCAGTAGTGACCGGGGGAACACCGGGGAGCTGTTTTTT	CASSDRGNTGELFF
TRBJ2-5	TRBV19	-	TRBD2	TGTGCCAGTAGTACGGGACTAGCGGGACAAGAGACCCAGTACTTC	CASSTGLAGQETQYF
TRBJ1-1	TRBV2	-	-	TGTGCCAGCACTGAAGGTGGAGTCACTGAAGCTTTCTTT	CASTEGGVTEAFF
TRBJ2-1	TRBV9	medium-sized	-	TGTGCCAGCAGTGCTACAAGCTACAATGAGCAGTTCTTC	CASSATSYNEQFF
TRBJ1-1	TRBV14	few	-	TGTGCCAGCAGCCCCGCGGCCGGGGTGACTCCGAACACTGAAGCTTTCTTT	CASSPAAGVTPNTEAFF
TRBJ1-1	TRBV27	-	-	TGTGCCAGCAGTCGAAAGGGTTTGTCTGAAGCTTTCTTT	CASSRKGLSEAFF
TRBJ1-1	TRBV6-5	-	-	TGTGCCAGCAGTTACTCTCCGCTGACGAACACTGAAGCTTTCTTT	CASSYSPLTNTEAFF
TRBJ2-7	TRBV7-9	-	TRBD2	TGTGCCAGCAGCTGGGACTACTCGGACGAGCAGTACTTC	CASSWDYSDEQYF
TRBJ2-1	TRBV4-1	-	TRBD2	TGCGCCAGCAGCCACCCCGCAAGCGGGAGCTCCTACAATGAGCAGTTCTTC	CASSHPASGSSYNEQFF
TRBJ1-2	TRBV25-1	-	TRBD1	TGTGCCAGCAGTTCGATCGGGACAGCCTCCAACTATGGCTACACCTTC	CASSSIGTASNYGYTF
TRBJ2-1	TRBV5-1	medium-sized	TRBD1	TGCGCCAGCAACCTCCGGGACAGGGGATACAATGAGCAGTTCTTC	CASNLRDRGYNEQFF
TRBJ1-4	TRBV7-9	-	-	TGTGCCAGCAGCTTAGGAGGCCCATGGGGCGGAGAAAAACTGTTTTTT	CASSLGGPWGGEKLFF
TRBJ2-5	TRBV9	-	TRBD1	TGTGCCAGCAGCCCCTCAACAGGGGGGCCACAAGAGACCCAGTACTTC	CASSPSTGGPQETQYF
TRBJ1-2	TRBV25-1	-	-	TGTGCCAGCAGCATAAGAGGGAAAGGCTACACCTTC	CASSIRGKGYTF
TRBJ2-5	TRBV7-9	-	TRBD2	TGTGCCAGCAGCCGTGGGGTAGCGGGAGTGTCGGAGACCCAGTACTTC	CASSRGVAGVSETQYF
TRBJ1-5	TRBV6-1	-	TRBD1	TGTGCCAGCAACCCGACAGGGTCTAATCAGCCCCAGCATTTT	CASNPTGSNQPQHF
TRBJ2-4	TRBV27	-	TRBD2	TGTGCCAGCAGTCAAGGGACTAGCGGACAAAAAGGGGCCAAAAACATTCAGTACTTC	CASSQGTSGQKGAKNIQYF
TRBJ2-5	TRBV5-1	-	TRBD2	TGCGCCAGCAGCTTGGATGGCGGGAGTATTGGAGAGACCCAGTACTTC	CASSLDGGSIGETQYF
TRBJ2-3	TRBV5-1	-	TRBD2	TGCGCCAGCAGCCACGGGACTAGCGCTGATACGCAGTATTTT	CASSHGTSADTQYF
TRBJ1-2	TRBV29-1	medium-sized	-	TGCAGCGTTTCAGGGGACTATGGCTACACCTTC	CSVSGDYGYTF
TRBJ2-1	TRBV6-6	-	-	TGTGCCAGCAGTTACGGGCAGGGGACTTACAATGAGCAGTTCTTC	CASSYGQGTYNEQFF
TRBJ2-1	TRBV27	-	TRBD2	TGTGCCAGCAGTTTAGGGCTAGCGGGAGTCTACAATGAGCAGTTCTTC	CASSLGLAGVYNEQFF
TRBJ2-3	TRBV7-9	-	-	TGTGCCAGTGACCGAACCGGACTGTATACGCAGTATTTT	CASDRTGLYTQYF
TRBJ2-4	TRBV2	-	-	TGTGCCAGCGTGGGACTCCCCAAAAACATTCAGTACTTC	CASVGLPKNIQYF